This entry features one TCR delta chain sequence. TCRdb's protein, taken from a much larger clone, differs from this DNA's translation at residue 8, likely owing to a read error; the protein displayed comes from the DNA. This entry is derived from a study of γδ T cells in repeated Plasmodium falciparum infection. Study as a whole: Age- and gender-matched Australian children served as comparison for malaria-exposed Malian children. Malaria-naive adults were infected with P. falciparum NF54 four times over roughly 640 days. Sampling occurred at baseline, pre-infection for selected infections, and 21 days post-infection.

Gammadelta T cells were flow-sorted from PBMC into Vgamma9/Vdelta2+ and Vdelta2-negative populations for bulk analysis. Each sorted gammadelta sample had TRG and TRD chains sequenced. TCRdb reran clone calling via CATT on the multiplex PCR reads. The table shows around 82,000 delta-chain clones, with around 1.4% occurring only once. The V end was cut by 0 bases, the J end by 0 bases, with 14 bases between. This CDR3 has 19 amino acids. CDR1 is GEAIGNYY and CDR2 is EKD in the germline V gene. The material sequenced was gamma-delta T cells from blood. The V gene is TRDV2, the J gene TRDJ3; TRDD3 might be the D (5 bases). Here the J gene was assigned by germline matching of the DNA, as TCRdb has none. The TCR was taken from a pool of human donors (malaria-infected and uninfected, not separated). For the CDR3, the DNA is TGTGCCTGTGACACCCCGGGGGTACTGAGCTCCTGGGACACCCGACAGATGTTTTTC. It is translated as CACDTPGVLSSWDTRQMFF.